A selection of T cell receptor beta chains follows, all from one sample in a study of vaccination effects on CD4 cells after COVID-19. The data were produced by immunoSEQ multiplex PCR, yet TCRdb's version contains in-frame clones alone and is incomplete. The sample shows about 57,000 clones, approximately 81% of them seen only once. No antigen is known for these receptors. Sequenced here: CD4+ T cells from PBMCs cultured without peptide, sampled after COVID-19 vaccination. The source is a human donor who received a COVID-19 vaccine. Both conserved end residues are part of each CDR3. A D gene is named only where the DNA matches it firmly. The size field is filled for only some rows; it gives once, few, many or a size class.

CDR3nt	CDR3aa	abundance	d_gene	v_gene	j_gene
TGCGCCAGCAGCCAAGATCCTTATCTAGCGGGAGGGACCGGGGAGCTGTTTTTT	CASSQDPYLAGGTGELFF	once	TRBD2	TRBV4-1	TRBJ2-2
TGTGCCAGCAGGATTAGCTCAGATACGCAGTATTTT	CASRISSDTQYF	-	-	TRBV2	TRBJ2-3
TGTGCCAGCAGCTTAGTAGGCTATCTGGGGGCTAGCAATCAGCCCCAGCATTTT	CASSLVGYLGASNQPQHF	few	-	TRBV7-9	TRBJ1-5
TGTGCCAGCAGCGGGGGCGGGGGTAACACCGGGGAGCTGTTTTTT	CASSGGGGNTGELFF	-	-	TRBV5-6	TRBJ2-2
TGTGCCAGCAGCTTAGGGCCCGGGACAGGTTCCTACGAGCAGTACTTC	CASSLGPGTGSYEQYF	-	TRBD1	TRBV7-2	TRBJ2-7
TGTGCCAGCACCCGGGAAACACAGGGGGTCTATGGCTACACCTTC	CASTRETQGVYGYTF	-	TRBD1	TRBV9	TRBJ1-2
TGTGCCAGCAGCTTGGCCGGCATGGATGAAAAACTGTTTTTT	CASSLAGMDEKLFF	few	-	TRBV5-4	TRBJ1-4
TGTGCCAGCAGTTCCTTACCGGGACAGGGTTTAGAGCAGTACTTC	CASSSLPGQGLEQYF	-	TRBD1	TRBV28	TRBJ2-7
TGTGCCAGTAGTATTCCGTTTCTTGCCTCTGGAAACACCATATATTTT	CASSIPFLASGNTIYF	-	-	TRBV19	TRBJ1-3
TGTGCCAGCTCACCAGGGACAGGGGGATGGTATGGCTACACCTTC	CASSPGTGGWYGYTF	-	TRBD1	TRBV18	TRBJ1-2
TGTGCCAGCAGCCCGGCGACGGTAACCGAGCAGTACTTC	CASSPATVTEQYF	-	-	TRBV14	TRBJ2-7
TGTGCCAGCAGCTCGGGACAGGGAGGGATGAAAGAGACCCAGTACTTC	CASSSGQGGMKETQYF	-	TRBD1	TRBV5-8	TRBJ2-5
TGTGCCAGCAGCCCCCAACAGGGAAATGGCTACACCTTC	CASSPQQGNGYTF	-	-	TRBV11-1	TRBJ1-2
TGTGCCAGCAGTTCCCCCATGGGTGAAAAACTGTTTTTT	CASSSPMGEKLFF	-	-	TRBV6-5	TRBJ1-4
TGTGCCAGCAGTTTATCCGCCGGACCTAACTACGAGCAGTACTTC	CASSLSAGPNYEQYF	-	-	TRBV27	TRBJ2-7
TGTGCCAGCAGTGACACCCCCCCTGAAGCTTTCTTT	CASSDTPPEAFF	-	-	TRBV2	TRBJ1-1
TGTGCCAGCAGCCATACAGGGGGGCGCACAGATACGCAGTATTTT	CASSHTGGRTDTQYF	-	TRBD1	TRBV5-5	TRBJ2-3
TGTGCCTGGAGGGACAGGCCCTCTGGAAACACCATATATTTT	CAWRDRPSGNTIYF	-	TRBD1	TRBV30	TRBJ1-3
TGTGCCAGCAGTCAACAGGGAACTGAAGCTTTCTTT	CASSQQGTEAFF	once	-	TRBV7-9	TRBJ1-1
TGTGCCACCAGCAGAGACAAGAACGAGCAGTACTTC	CATSRDKNEQYF	-	-	TRBV15	TRBJ2-7
TGTGCCAGCAGCCCGACTAGCGGGATGGAGACCCAGTACTTC	CASSPTSGMETQYF	once	TRBD2	TRBV3-1/TRBV3-2	TRBJ2-5
TGTGCCAGCAGTTTGGGTGGGACAGGGCCCTACGAGCAGTACTTC	CASSLGGTGPYEQYF	-	TRBD1	TRBV28	TRBJ2-7
TGTGCCAGTAGTATGTTTTGGACAGGGGGCCAGCGGGAGTTCCAAGAGACCCAGTACTTC	CASSMFWTGGQREFQETQYF	-	TRBD1	TRBV19	TRBJ2-5
TGCAGCGTTGAAGATCCAAGGGGAGGCTACACCTTC	CSVEDPRGGYTF	-	-	TRBV29-1	TRBJ1-2
TGTGCCAGCTCACCACCGGGGGGAGAGAGGAACACTGAAGCTTTCTTT	CASSPPGGERNTEAFF	once	-	TRBV18	TRBJ1-1
TGTGCCACCAGTGATCCAGGACAGGGGATAGAGACCCAGTACTTC	CATSDPGQGIETQYF	-	TRBD1	TRBV24-1	TRBJ2-5
TGCAGCGTTGATAACCAGGGTACTGAAGCTTTCTTT	CSVDNQGTEAFF	-	-	TRBV29-1	TRBJ1-1
TGTGCCAGCAGCCAAGATAGGCGGACAGGGCGACCTGAAAAACTGTTTTTT	CASSQDRRTGRPEKLFF	-	TRBD1	TRBV3-1/TRBV3-2	TRBJ1-4
TGTGCCAGCAGTTCGCCCGGGATGGCTGGCTACACCTTC	CASSSPGMAGYTF	few	-	TRBV27	TRBJ1-2
TGTGCCAGCAGCTCCGGACTCATCAATGAGCAGTTCTTC	CASSSGLINEQFF	-	-	TRBV5-6	TRBJ2-1
TGTGCCAGCAGCTCGAGGATTCGGACAGTTGTCCCCTACGAGCAGTACTTC	CASSSRIRTVVPYEQYF	-	-	TRBV7-2	TRBJ2-7
TGTGCCAGCAGTGGGGGACTGAACACAGATACGCAGTATTTT	CASSGGLNTDTQYF	-	-	TRBV25-1	TRBJ2-3
TGTGCCAGCAGCCCGGTGGGGTTGGAGCAGTACTTC	CASSPVGLEQYF	-	-	TRBV27	TRBJ2-7
TGTGCCAGCAGTTTCTCTCGGACATTGAACACTGAAGCTTTCTTT	CASSFSRTLNTEAFF	-	-	TRBV27	TRBJ1-1
TGTGCCAGCAGTTATGGCTCGGGTCAGCCCCAGCATTTT	CASSYGSGQPQHF	medium-sized	-	TRBV6-6	TRBJ1-5
TGTGCCAGTAGCAGAATGACCGGGACAAGAAATTCACCCCTCCACTTT	CASSRMTGTRNSPLHF	-	-	TRBV19	TRBJ1-6
TGTGCCACCAGCTCCCGGGGGGGCCCTGAGACCCAGTACTTC	CATSSRGGPETQYF	medium-sized	TRBD2	TRBV15	TRBJ2-5
TGTGCCAGCAGCCTGACAGGGGGTCAAGACGAGCAGTACTTC	CASSLTGGQDEQYF	-	TRBD1	TRBV2	TRBJ2-7
TGTGCCAGCAGTTTCTGGCTCTGGGGCTATGGCTACACCTTC	CASSFWLWGYGYTF	-	-	TRBV11-2	TRBJ1-2
TGTGCCAGCAGTTTTTCTGGTGAGGCGGGAGGGACCTACGAGCAGTACTTC	CASSFSGEAGGTYEQYF	once	TRBD2	TRBV27	TRBJ2-7
TGTGCCAGCAGCCGGTCAGGGTATACGCAGTATTTT	CASSRSGYTQYF	few	-	TRBV7-9	TRBJ2-3
TGTGCCAGCAGTTTTGGCAGGGGGCAAGAGACCCAGTACTTC	CASSFGRGQETQYF	-	TRBD1	TRBV28	TRBJ2-5
TGTGCCAGCAGCGTATTTGGGTGGTTGACGGAAACAGATACGCAGTATTTT	CASSVFGWLTETDTQYF	once	-	TRBV9	TRBJ2-3
TGTGCCAGCAGCCTTAGCGGGAGGGCCGTCGATGAGCAGTTCTTC	CASSLSGRAVDEQFF	-	TRBD2	TRBV5-8	TRBJ2-1
TGCAGCGTCCAAGCAGACTCTGGAAACACCATATATTTT	CSVQADSGNTIYF	-	-	TRBV29-1	TRBJ1-3
TGTGCCAGCAGTGACGGTCGAGATACGCAGTATTTT	CASSDGRDTQYF	-	-	TRBV6-4	TRBJ2-3
TGTGCCAGCAGCCCTACCTTGGGGGCGGGAGTTCCCGAGCAGTACTTC	CASSPTLGAGVPEQYF	-	-	TRBV3-1/TRBV3-2	TRBJ2-7